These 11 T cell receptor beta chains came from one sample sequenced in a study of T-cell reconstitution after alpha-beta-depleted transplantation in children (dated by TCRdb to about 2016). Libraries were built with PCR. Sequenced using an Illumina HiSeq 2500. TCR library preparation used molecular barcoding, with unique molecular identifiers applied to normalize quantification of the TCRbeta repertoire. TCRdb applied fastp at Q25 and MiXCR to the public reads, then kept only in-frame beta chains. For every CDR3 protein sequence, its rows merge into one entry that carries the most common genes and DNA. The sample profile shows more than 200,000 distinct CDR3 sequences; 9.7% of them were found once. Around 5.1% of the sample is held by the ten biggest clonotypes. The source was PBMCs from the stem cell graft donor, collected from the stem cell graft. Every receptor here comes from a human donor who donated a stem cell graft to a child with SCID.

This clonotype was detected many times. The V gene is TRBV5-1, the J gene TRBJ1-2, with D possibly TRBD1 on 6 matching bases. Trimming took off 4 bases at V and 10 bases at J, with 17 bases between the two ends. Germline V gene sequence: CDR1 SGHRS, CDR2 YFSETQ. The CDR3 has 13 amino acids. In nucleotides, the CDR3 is TGCGCCAGCAGCCCACAGACAGGAATCGACTACACCTTC. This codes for CASSPQTGIDYTF.

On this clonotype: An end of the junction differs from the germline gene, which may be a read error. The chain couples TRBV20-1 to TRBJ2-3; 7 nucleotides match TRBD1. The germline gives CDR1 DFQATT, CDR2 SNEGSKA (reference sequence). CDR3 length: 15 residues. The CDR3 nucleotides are TGCAGTGCTAGGCGACGGTACAGGGGCATGGATACACAGTATTTT. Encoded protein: CSARRRYRGMDTQYF.

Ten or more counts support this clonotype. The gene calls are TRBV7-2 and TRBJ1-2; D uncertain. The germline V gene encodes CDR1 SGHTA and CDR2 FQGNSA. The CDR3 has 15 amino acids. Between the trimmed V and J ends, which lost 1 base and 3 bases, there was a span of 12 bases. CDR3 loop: CASSLVTVGYYGYTF. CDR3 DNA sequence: TGTGCCAGCAGCTTAGTTACAGTAGGGTACTATGGCTACACCTTC.

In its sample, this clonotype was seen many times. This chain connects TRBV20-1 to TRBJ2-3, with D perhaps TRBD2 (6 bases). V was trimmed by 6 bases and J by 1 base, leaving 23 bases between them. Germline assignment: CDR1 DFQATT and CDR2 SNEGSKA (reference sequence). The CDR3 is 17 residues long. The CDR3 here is CSASPGSQALGTDTQYF. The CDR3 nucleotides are TGCAGTGCCAGCCCCGGGAGTCAGGCACTTGGCACAGATACGCAGTATTTT.

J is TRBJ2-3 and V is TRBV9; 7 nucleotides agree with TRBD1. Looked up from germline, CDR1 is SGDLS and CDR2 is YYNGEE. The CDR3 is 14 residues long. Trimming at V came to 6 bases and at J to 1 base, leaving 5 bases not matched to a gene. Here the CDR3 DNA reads TGTGCCAGCACAGACAGGGAAGGCACAGATACGCAGTATTTT. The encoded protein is CASTDREGTDTQYF.

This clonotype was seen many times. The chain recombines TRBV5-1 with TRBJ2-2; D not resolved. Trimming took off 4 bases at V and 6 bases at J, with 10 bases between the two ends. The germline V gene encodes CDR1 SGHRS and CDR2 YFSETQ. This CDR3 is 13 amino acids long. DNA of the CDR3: TGCGCCAGCAGCACTGGTGCGCCCGGGGAGCTGTTTTTT. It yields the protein CASSTGAPGELFF.

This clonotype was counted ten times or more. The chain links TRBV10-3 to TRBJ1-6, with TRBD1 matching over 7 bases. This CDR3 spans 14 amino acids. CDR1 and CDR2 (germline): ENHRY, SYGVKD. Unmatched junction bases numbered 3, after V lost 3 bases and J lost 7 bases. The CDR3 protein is CAISEQQGNSPLHF. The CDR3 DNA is TGTGCCATCAGTGAACAACAGGGGAATTCACCCCTCCACTTT.

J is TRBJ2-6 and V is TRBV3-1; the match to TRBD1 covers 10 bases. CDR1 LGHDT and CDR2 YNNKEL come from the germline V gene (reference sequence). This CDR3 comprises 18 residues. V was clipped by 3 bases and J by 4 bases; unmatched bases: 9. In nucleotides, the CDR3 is TGTGCCAGCAGCCATCTACGACAGGGGGCGACAGGGGCCAACGTCCTGACTTTC. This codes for CASSHLRQGATGANVLTF.

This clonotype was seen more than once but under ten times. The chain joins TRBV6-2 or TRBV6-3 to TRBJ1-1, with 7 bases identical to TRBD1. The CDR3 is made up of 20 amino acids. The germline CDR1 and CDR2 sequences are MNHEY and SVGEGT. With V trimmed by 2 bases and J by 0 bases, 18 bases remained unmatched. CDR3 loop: CASSYPEGARVNRVNTEAFF. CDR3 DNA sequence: TGTGCCAGCAGTTACCCGGAGGGGGCCCGCGTTAACAGGGTGAACACTGAAGCTTTCTTT.

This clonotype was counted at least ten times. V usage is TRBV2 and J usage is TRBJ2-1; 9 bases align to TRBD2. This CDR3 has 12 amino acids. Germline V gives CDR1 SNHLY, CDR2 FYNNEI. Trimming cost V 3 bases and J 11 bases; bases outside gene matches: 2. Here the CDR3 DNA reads TGTGCCAGCAGTGACGGGACTAGCAAGCAGTTCTTC. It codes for CASSDGTSKQFF.

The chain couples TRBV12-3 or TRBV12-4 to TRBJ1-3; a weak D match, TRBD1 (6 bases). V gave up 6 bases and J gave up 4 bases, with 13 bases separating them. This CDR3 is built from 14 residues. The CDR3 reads CASREQGRGNTIYF. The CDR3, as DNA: TGTGCCAGCAGGGAACAGGGTAGAGGAAACACCATATATTTT.